The clone carrying this T cell receptor (beta chain) was counted between two and nine times. Its antigen is undetermined. Germline values: CDR1 SNHLY, CDR2 FYNNEI. CDR3 size: 14 residues. V shed 6 bases and J 2 bases; nucleotides not matched to a gene: 4. This entry is derived from a study of glioma-infiltrating T cells. Study-wide points: Tissue-blood divergence was below expectation in non-neoplastic patients, above in gliomas.

TCR alpha and beta CDR3 regions were amplified from RNA using iRepertoire nested multiplex PCR. One entry per CDR3 protein, called by TCRdb with MiXCR from the multiplex PCR reads. Among around 190,000 distinct CDR3 sequences listed, approximately 40% were seen once. The chain joins TRBV2 to TRBJ2-3; 8 bases are shared with TRBD1. Material: glioma tissue, nonneoplastic brain tissue, or PBMCs (not recorded which). This TCR came from a human donor with low-grade glioma or glioblastoma, undergoing nonglioma brain surgery, or in good health (not recorded which). CDR3: CASRTGDFTDTQYF. For the CDR3, the DNA is TGTGCCAGCAGGACAGGGGATTTCACAGATACGCAGTATTTT.